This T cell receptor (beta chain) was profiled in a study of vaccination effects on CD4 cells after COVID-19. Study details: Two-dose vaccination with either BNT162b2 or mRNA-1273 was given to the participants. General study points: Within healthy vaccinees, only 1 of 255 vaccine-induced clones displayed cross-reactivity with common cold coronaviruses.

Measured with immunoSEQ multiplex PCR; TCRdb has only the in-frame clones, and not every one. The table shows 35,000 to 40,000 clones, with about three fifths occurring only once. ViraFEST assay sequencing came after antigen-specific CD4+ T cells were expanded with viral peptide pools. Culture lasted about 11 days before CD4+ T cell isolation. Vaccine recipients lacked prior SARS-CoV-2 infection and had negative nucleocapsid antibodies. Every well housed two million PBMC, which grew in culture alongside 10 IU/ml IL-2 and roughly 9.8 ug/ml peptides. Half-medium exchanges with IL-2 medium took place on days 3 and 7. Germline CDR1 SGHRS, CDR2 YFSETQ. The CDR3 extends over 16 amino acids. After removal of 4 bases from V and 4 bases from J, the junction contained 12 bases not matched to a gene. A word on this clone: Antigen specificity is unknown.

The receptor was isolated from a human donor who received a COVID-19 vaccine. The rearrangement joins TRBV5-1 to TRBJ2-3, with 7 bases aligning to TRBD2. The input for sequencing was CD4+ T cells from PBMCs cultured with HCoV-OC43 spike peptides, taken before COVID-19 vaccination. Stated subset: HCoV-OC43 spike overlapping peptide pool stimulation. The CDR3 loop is CASSRGEAGNADTQYF. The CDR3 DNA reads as TGCGCCAGCAGCCGGGGGGAAGCGGGAAACGCAGATACGCAGTATTTT.